Presented here are 27 T cell receptor beta chains from one specimen sequenced in a study of T cell repertoires in cytomegalovirus infection. TCRdb re-derived calls from the reads in MiXCR, one entry per CDR3 protein. The sample has 200,000 to 300,000 distinct CDR3 sequences; 9.1% are singletons. The sample consisted of PBMCs. The receptors come from a human donor in good health (CMV status not recorded). Some clones in this sample may be carry-over from other donors' samples.

This clonotype has at least ten counts. The rearrangement uses TRBV28 and TRBJ2-2, with 9 nucleotides matching TRBD1. CDR3 length: 15 amino acids. Germline V gene lookup returns CDR1 MDHEN and CDR2 SYDVKM. Trimming cost V 3 bases and J 5 bases; bases outside gene matches: 4. For the CDR3, the DNA is TGTGCCAGCAGTTTTGGGGACAGGGAGACCGGGGAGCTGTTTTTT. It codes for CASSFGDRETGELFF. Together with reference TRBV28 and TRBJ2-2, the CDR3 gives the full variable domain: DVKVTQSSRYLVKRTGEKVFLECVQDMDHENMFWYRQDPGLGLRLIYFSYDVKMKEKGDIPEGYSVSREKKERFSLILESASTNQTSMYLCASSFGDRETGELFFGEGSRLTVL.

Of note for this clonotype: Germline is not matched at one junction end, which may reflect a read error. This sequence joins TRBV7-9 and TRBJ1-2; D unresolved. Germline V gene sequence: CDR1 SEHNR, CDR2 FQNEAQ (reference sequence). This CDR3 is 15 amino acids long. DNA for the CDR3: TGTGCCAGCAGCCTAGCTAACGCTGACACATATGGCTACACCTTC. Protein product: CASSLANADTYGYTF.

The table lists this clonotype with a few counts. The V and J genes are TRBV19 and TRBJ2-1; tentative D call: TRBD2 (6 bases). CDR3 size: 19 residues. Per the germline V gene, CDR1 is LNHDA and CDR2 is SQIVND (reference sequence). V lost 3 bases to trimming and J lost 6 bases, with 27 bases between them. The CDR3 here is CASSMFPPLSGNVLNEQFF. In DNA form, the CDR3 reads TGTGCCAGTAGTATGTTCCCCCCCCTTAGCGGTAACGTTCTCAATGAGCAGTTCTTC.

The sample holds many counts of this clonotype. V usage is TRBV12-3 or TRBV12-4 and J usage is TRBJ1-2; D remains unclear. This CDR3 region has 14 residues. V lost 1 base and J lost 4, with 10 bases in between. CDR3 loop: CASSLDGKGYGYTF. As DNA, the CDR3 is TGTGCCAGCAGTTTAGACGGAAAAGGCTATGGCTACACCTTC.

V gene TRBV7-2 combines with J gene TRBJ2-5; 14 bases are a match to TRBD2. The CDR3 spans 17 residues. Unmatched junction bases numbered 6, after V lost 1 base and J lost 5 bases. Germline-derived CDR1 and CDR2 are SGHTA and FQGNSA. The CDR3 loop is CASSLGGLAGVRETQYF. The CDR3 region has the DNA TGTGCCAGCAGCTTAGGGGGACTAGCGGGGGTTCGGGAGACCCAGTACTTC.

The V gene is TRBV2, the J gene TRBJ1-6; tentatively, D is TRBD1 (6 bases). The germline CDR1 and CDR2 sequences are SNHLY and FYNNEI. The CDR3 consists of 12 residues. Trimming cost V 6 bases and J 9 bases, with 9 bases left between them. CDR3 in DNA: TGTGCCAGCAGACAGGGCGGTTCACCCCTCCACTTT. Translating gives CASRQGGSPLHF.

This clonotype was seen more than once but under ten times. CDR3 loop: CASSPGDRGRNSPLHF. The CDR3 DNA reads as TGTGCCAGCAGCCCGGGGGACAGGGGACGTAATTCACCCCTCCACTTT. The rearrangement uses TRBV12-3 or TRBV12-4 and TRBJ1-6, with TRBD1 matching 10 bases. V shed 6 bases, J shed 6 bases, and the junction held 8 bases outside the gene matches. The CDR3 runs to 16 residues.

This clonotype has ten or more counts. This chain's CDR3 is CSVEAETGGSETQYF. CDR3 nucleotide sequence: TGCAGCGTTGAAGCGGAAACAGGGGGGTCAGAGACCCAGTACTTC. This chain uses TRBV29-1 with TRBJ2-5, with 8 positions matching TRBD1. The V segment lost 1 base and the J segment 4 bases; nucleotides outside the gene matches: 8. This CDR3 is built from 15 residues. Germline assignment: CDR1 SQVTM and CDR2 ANQGSEA.

The chain combines TRBV27 with TRBJ2-7; D is uncertain. Trimming cost V 8 bases and J 1 base, with 15 bases left between them. The CDR3 has 14 residues. Germline V gene lookup returns CDR1 MNHEY and CDR2 SMNVEV (reference sequence). This chain's CDR3 is CASSPRQVSYEQYF. DNA of the CDR3: TGTGCCAGCTCCCCGCGTCAGGTTTCCTACGAGCAGTACTTC.

The table lists this clonotype with many counts. This chain connects TRBV10-3 to TRBJ2-7; perhaps TRBD2 as D (6 bases). Trimming removed 10 bases at V and 3 bases at J, with 13 bases between. The germline V gene has CDR1 ENHRY and CDR2 SYGVKD. The CDR3 is made up of 12 amino acids. This CDR3 is CATGDASYEQYF. The CDR3 DNA follows: TGTGCCACGGGGGACGCTAGCTACGAGCAGTACTTC.

The CDR3 DNA follows: TGTGCCAGCTCACCGAACCCGGGACAGTTGAACACTGAAGCTTTCTTT. Translating it yields CASSPNPGQLNTEAFF. V usage is TRBV18 and J usage is TRBJ1-1, with 7 bases lining up with TRBD1. Unmatched junction bases numbered 7, after V lost 3 bases and J lost 0 bases. The CDR3 spans 16 residues. Germline V gene data show CDR1 as KGHSH and CDR2 as LQKENI.

This clonotype was seen a handful of times. J is TRBJ2-2 and V is TRBV5-1; D is uncertain. V lost 5 bases, J lost 4 bases, and 3 bases lay in between. CDR3 length: 11 amino acids. The germline CDR1 and CDR2 sequences are SGHRS and YFSETQ. The CDR3 DNA sequence: TGCGCCAGCAGAGGCACCGGGGAGCTGTTTTTT. Protein product: CASRGTGELFF.

In this sample, this clonotype turned up many times. The genes are TRBV28 and TRBJ2-1; TRBD2 aligns across 7 bases. Germline CDR1 and CDR2: MDHEN and SYDVKM. The CDR3 runs 15 residues. Trimming removed 4 bases from V and 6 bases from J; junction bases left unmatched: 9. The CDR3 nucleotides read TGTGCCAGCAGTTCCCCAAGCGGGACGGTCAATGAGCAGTTCTTC. Amino acid sequence: CASSSPSGTVNEQFF.

The sample holds a few counts of this clonotype. The chain uses TRBV5-6 and TRBJ1-1; D not resolved. The germline V gene has CDR1 SGHDT and CDR2 YYEEEE. The V gene lost 4 bases and the J gene lost 0 bases, with 13 bases spanning the gap. The CDR3 length is 15 residues. The CDR3 sequence: CASSHYGPMNTEAFF. The CDR3 DNA reads TGTGCCAGCAGCCATTATGGGCCTATGAACACTGAAGCTTTCTTT.

This clonotype was counted only a few times. The chain is built from TRBV18 and TRBJ2-6, with 8 bases that match TRBD1. Germline V gene lookup returns CDR1 KGHSH and CDR2 LQKENI. V shed 3 bases and J 2 bases; nucleotides not matched to a gene: 6. The CDR3 is 17 amino acids. The CDR3 nucleotides are TGTGCCAGCTCACCTGACAGGGGAAAGGCTGGGGCCAACGTCCTGACTTTC. Its protein product is CASSPDRGKAGANVLTF.

This clonotype showed up many times. This CDR3 is CASSATGGAGGYTF. The CDR3 bases are TGTGCCAGCAGCGCGACAGGGGGCGCGGGGGGCTACACCTTC. J is TRBJ1-2 and V is TRBV7-2; 10 nucleotides agree with TRBD1. Trimming at V came to 5 bases and at J to 8 bases, leaving 8 bases not matched to a gene. Germline-derived CDR1 and CDR2 are SGHTA and FQGNSA. CDR3 length equals 14 residues. The full variable domain, its missing parts supplied by reference TRBV7-2 and TRBJ1-2, is GAGVSQSPSNKVTEKGKDVELRCDPISGHTALYWYRQSLGQGLEFLIYFQGNSAPDKSGLPSDRFSAERTGGSVSTLTIQRTQQEDSAVYLCASSATGGAGGYTFGSGTRLTVV.

This clonotype has only a few counts. The genes are TRBV5-5 and TRBJ2-7; 9 bases fit TRBD1. CDR1 SGHKS and CDR2 YYEKEE come from the germline V gene (reference sequence). The CDR3 is made up of 15 amino acids. V was pared by 0 bases and J by 3 bases, with 4 bases of the junction left unmatched. CDR3 in DNA: TGTGCCAGCAGCTTGGGGACAGGGGAAATCTACGAGCAGTACTTC. Protein product: CASSLGTGEIYEQYF.

This clonotype was recorded many times. The chain carries TRBV7-2 and TRBJ2-4; 8 nucleotides align to TRBD2. There are 18 residues in the CDR3. The V gene's germline CDR1 is SGHTA and CDR2 FQGNSA. Unmatched junction bases numbered 16, after V lost 0 bases and J lost 9 bases. The CDR3 DNA sequence: TGTGCCAGCAGCTTAGCTCCACCCTGGACCGCCGGGACTAGCATTCAGTACTTC. Translating gives CASSLAPPWTAGTSIQYF.

This chain joins TRBV7-3 and TRBJ1-2, with 7 bases identical to TRBD1. The germline CDR1 and CDR2 sequences are SGHTA and FQGTGA. CDR3 length: 15 amino acids. J gave up 7 bases and V 6 bases, and 14 bases lay outside the gene matches. The CDR3 DNA is TGTGCCAGCAGTCCGGACAGGAGTGGATCGGTTGGCTACACCTTC. This translates into CASSPDRSGSVGYTF.

This clonotype occurred a few times. In nucleotides, the CDR3 is TGTGCCAGCAGTTTACCCGGGCGTGAAGCTTTCTTT. Residues: CASSLPGREAFF. The gene calls are TRBV28 and TRBJ1-1; D unresolved. Germline CDR1 and CDR2: MDHEN and SYDVKM. The CDR3 runs 12 residues. Trimming removed 2 bases from V and 7 bases from J, with 8 bases in between.

This clonotype was observed a few times. The gene calls are TRBV30 and TRBJ2-5; tentative D call: TRBD2 (5 bases). Trimming cost V 3 bases and J 5 bases, with 16 bases left between them. CDR3 length: 14 amino acids. The germline CDR1 and CDR2 sequences are GTSNPN and SVGIG (reference sequence). DNA of the CDR3: TGTGCCTGGAGGAGAGGGCGAGTTGGGGAGACCCAGTACTTC. Protein sequence: CAWRRGRVGETQYF.

This clonotype was recorded at least ten times. The chain couples TRBV7-2 to TRBJ1-5; D not certain. V gave up 3 bases and J gave up 7 bases, with 16 bases separating them. Germline assignment: CDR1 SGHTA and CDR2 FQGNSA. CDR3 length equals 15 residues. The CDR3 sequence: CASSLELIGGQPQHF. CDR3 sequence (DNA): TGTGCCAGCAGCTTGGAACTAATAGGTGGCCAGCCCCAGCATTTT.

Ten or more counts support this clonotype. The chain uses TRBV20-1 and TRBJ2-5, with D hard to call. The CDR3 totals 13 residues. V was clipped by 5 bases and J by 2 bases, with 12 bases between them. In germline, CDR1 is DFQATT, CDR2 SNEGSKA (reference sequence). The CDR3 bases are TGCAGTGCTCCCGGGTCGACTCAAGAGACCCAGTACTTC. Amino acids: CSAPGSTQETQYF.

This clonotype was seen repeatedly, ten times or more. The chain combines TRBV7-2 with TRBJ1-6; D is possibly TRBD1 (5 bases). CDR1 and CDR2 (germline): SGHTA, FQGNSA. The CDR3 is 15 amino acids. V lost 6 bases to trimming and J lost 6 bases, with 15 bases between them. CDR3 sequence: CASRRDRLVNSPLHF. Here the CDR3 DNA reads TGTGCCAGCAGACGGGACCGCTTGGTTAATTCACCCCTCCACTTT. The whole variable domain, remainder taken from reference TRBV7-2 and TRBJ1-6, is GAGVSQSPSNKVTEKGKDVELRCDPISGHTALYWYRQSLGQGLEFLIYFQGNSAPDKSGLPSDRFSAERTGGSVSTLTIQRTQQEDSAVYLCASRRDRLVNSPLHFGNGTRLTVT.

This clonotype was seen more than once but under ten times. The chain carries TRBV7-3 and TRBJ1-5; D is unresolved. The CDR3 totals 14 residues. Germline V gene sequence: CDR1 SGHTA, CDR2 FQGTGA. Trimming took off 3 bases at V and 4 bases at J, with 10 bases between the two ends. CDR3 nucleotide sequence: TGTGCCAGCAGCTTGGACGGAATTAATCAGCCCCAGCATTTT. Its translation is CASSLDGINQPQHF.

The J gene is TRBJ2-5, the V gene TRBV11-1; TRBD1 matches 9 bases. CDR1 SGHAT and CDR2 FQDESV come from the germline V gene (reference sequence). The CDR3 runs 16 residues. Trimming cost V 5 bases and J 2 bases; bases outside gene matches: 9. This CDR3 is CASSGWDRVVQETQYF. CDR3 DNA: TGTGCCAGCAGCGGATGGGACAGGGTCGTGCAAGAGACCCAGTACTTC.

V and J are TRBV28 and TRBJ2-5; D is tentatively TRBD1 or TRBD2 (5 bases each). CDR1 is MDHEN and CDR2 is SYDVKM in the germline V gene. V dropped 5 bases and J dropped 1 base, with 11 bases sitting between them. CDR3 size: 14 residues. In nucleotides, the CDR3 is TGTGCCAGCAGTGGACCGGGACCCCAAGAGACCCAGTACTTC. Residues: CASSGPGPQETQYF.